A selection of T cell receptor beta chains follows, all from one sample in a study of metastatic and nonmetastatic thyroid tumors. MiXCR was used by TCRdb to re-call the PCR reads. The sample lists approximately 21,000 clones; about 30% were seen once. Sequencing input: blood. All receptors come from a female donor with papillary thyroid cancer or a benign thyroid nodule (not recorded which). Some clones in this sample may be carry-over from other donors' samples. The CDR3 runs from the conserved cysteine through the conserved F or W. D genes are given only for firm matches. Clone size, where shown, is once, few, many, or a class for clones that have expanded.

abundance: many; v_gene: TRBV7-9; d_gene: .; j_gene: TRBJ1-2; CDR3aa: CASNRQSNYGYTF; CDR3nt: TGTGCCAGCAACCGACAGAGCAACTATGGCTACACCTTC
abundance: medium-sized; v_gene: TRBV9; d_gene: .; j_gene: TRBJ2-3; CDR3aa: CASSVNWGSTDTQYF; CDR3nt: TGTGCCAGCAGCGTGAACTGGGGGAGCACAGATACGCAGTATTTT
abundance: few; v_gene: TRBV28; d_gene: .; j_gene: TRBJ1-2; CDR3aa: CASSFTPPQENKYGYTF; CDR3nt: TGTGCCAGCAGTTTTACGCCCCCACAGGAAAACAAGTATGGCTACACCTTC
abundance: many; v_gene: TRBV5-1; d_gene: TRBD2; j_gene: TRBJ2-5; CDR3aa: CASSLGEGRAQYF; CDR3nt: TGCGCCAGCAGCTTGGGAGAGGGGAGGGCCCAGTACTTC
abundance: .; v_gene: TRBV3-1; d_gene: .; j_gene: TRBJ2-7; CDR3aa: CASSPTWDYEQYF; CDR3nt: TGTGCCAGCAGCCCAACTTGGGACTACGAGCAGTACTTC
abundance: medium-sized; v_gene: TRBV4-1; d_gene: .; j_gene: TRBJ2-7; CDR3aa: CASSSKEGFHEQYF; CDR3nt: TGCGCCAGCAGCTCAAAGGAGGGTTTCCACGAGCAGTACTTC
abundance: .; v_gene: TRBV5-2; d_gene: .; j_gene: TRBJ2-1; CDR3aa: CASTNQKLGTSGGSSYNEQFF; CDR3nt: TGTGCCAGTACAAACCAAAAATTAGGGACTAGCGGGGGTAGCTCCTACAATGAGCAGTTCTTC
abundance: .; v_gene: TRBV28; d_gene: .; j_gene: TRBJ1-1; CDR3aa: CASRYTAAFF; CDR3nt: TGTGCCAGCCGTTACACTGCAGCTTTCTTT
abundance: few; v_gene: TRBV28; d_gene: TRBD1; j_gene: TRBJ2-1; CDR3aa: CASISGTVINEHFF; CDR3nt: TGTGCCAGCATTTCCGGGACAGTAATCAATGAGCATTTCTTC
abundance: medium-sized; v_gene: TRBV7-2; d_gene: TRBD2; j_gene: TRBJ2-7; CDR3aa: CASSLASSGTSGRAYEQYF; CDR3nt: TGTGCCAGCAGCTTAGCCTCCTCCGGGACTAGCGGGAGGGCCTACGAGCAGTACTTC
abundance: many; v_gene: TRBV6-2/TRBV6-3; d_gene: TRBD1; j_gene: TRBJ1-5; CDR3aa: CASSSGGPIDQPQHF; CDR3nt: TGTGCCAGCAGTTCAGGGGGCCCAATTGATCAGCCCCAGCATTTT
abundance: .; v_gene: TRBV28; d_gene: TRBD1; j_gene: TRBJ2-7; CDR3aa: CASSFRGGTGGEQYF; CDR3nt: TGTGCCAGCAGTTTTAGGGGCGGGACAGGGGGCGAGCAGTACTTC
abundance: many; v_gene: TRBV20-1; d_gene: .; j_gene: TRBJ2-4; CDR3aa: CSARRDTAKNIQYF; CDR3nt: TGCAGTGCTAGACGAGACACCGCCAAAAACATTCAGTACTTC
abundance: many; v_gene: TRBV18; d_gene: .; j_gene: TRBJ1-2; CDR3aa: CASSPQTGLEGYGYTF; CDR3nt: TGTGCCAGCTCACCACAAACAGGGTTAGAAGGCTATGGCTACACCTTC
abundance: few; v_gene: TRBV6-2/TRBV6-3; d_gene: TRBD2; j_gene: TRBJ2-7; CDR3aa: CASSTGTSSYEQYF; CDR3nt: TGTGCCAGCAGTACCGGGACTAGCTCCTACGAGCAGTACTTC
abundance: many; v_gene: TRBV3-1; d_gene: .; j_gene: TRBJ2-6; CDR3aa: CASMGKGVDVLTF; CDR3nt: TGTGCCAGCATGGGGAAGGGGGTAGACGTCCTGACTTTC
abundance: many; v_gene: TRBV20-1; d_gene: TRBD2; j_gene: TRBJ2-1; CDR3aa: CSARPRTSGRSYYNEQFF; CDR3nt: TGCAGTGCTAGGCCCAGGACTAGCGGGCGGTCTTACTACAATGAGCAGTTCTTC
abundance: many; v_gene: TRBV7-6; d_gene: .; j_gene: TRBJ2-5; CDR3aa: CAILDGKTQYF; CDR3nt: TGTGCCATCCTGGACGGGAAGACCCAGTACTTC
abundance: many; v_gene: TRBV27; d_gene: .; j_gene: TRBJ1-6; CDR3aa: CASSYWTDGTNSPLHF; CDR3nt: TGTGCCAGCAGTTATTGGACCGACGGGACTAATTCACCCCTCCACTTT
abundance: many; v_gene: TRBV6-1; d_gene: .; j_gene: TRBJ2-1; CDR3aa: CASSDLKLINEQFF; CDR3nt: TGTGCCAGCAGTGATCTTAAACTTATCAATGAGCAGTTCTTC
abundance: .; v_gene: TRBV20-1; d_gene: TRBD2; j_gene: TRBJ2-5; CDR3aa: CSAITGTSGGETQYF; CDR3nt: TGCAGTGCTATAACCGGGACTAGCGGGGGAGAGACCCAGTACTTC
abundance: .; v_gene: TRBV24-1; d_gene: TRBD2; j_gene: TRBJ2-5; CDR3aa: CATSDAASGRWGEAQYF; CDR3nt: TGTGCCACCAGTGATGCCGCTAGCGGGAGGTGGGGAGAGGCCCAGTACTTC
abundance: many; v_gene: TRBV18; d_gene: .; j_gene: TRBJ1-5; CDR3aa: CASSRAHDQPQHF; CDR3nt: TGTGCCAGCTCACGGGCCCACGATCAGCCCCAGCATTTT
abundance: medium-sized; v_gene: TRBV9; d_gene: TRBD1; j_gene: TRBJ1-6; CDR3aa: CASSPSEGGRSPLHF; CDR3nt: TGTGCCAGCAGCCCATCAGAAGGGGGCCGTTCACCCCTCCACTTT
abundance: .; v_gene: TRBV30; d_gene: .; j_gene: TRBJ1-2; CDR3aa: CAWSVPLPYGYTF; CDR3nt: TGTGCCTGGAGTGTTCCGTTACCCTATGGCTACACCTTC
abundance: many; v_gene: TRBV18; d_gene: .; j_gene: TRBJ1-1; CDR3aa: CASSKNTGGTEAFF; CDR3nt: TGTGCCAGCTCGAAAAACACGGGGGGTACTGAAGCTTTCTTT
abundance: .; v_gene: TRBV20-1; d_gene: .; j_gene: TRBJ2-7; CDR3aa: CSARDGGAYEQYF; CDR3nt: TGCAGTGCTAGAGATGGGGGCGCGTACGAGCAGTACTTC
abundance: many; v_gene: TRBV7-6; d_gene: .; j_gene: TRBJ2-7; CDR3aa: CASSPGGGRGSFYEQYF; CDR3nt: TGTGCCAGCAGCCCAGGGGGGGGCAGGGGGTCTTTCTACGAGCAGTACTTC
abundance: many; v_gene: TRBV20-1; d_gene: .; j_gene: TRBJ2-4; CDR3aa: CSARAPLPGEGKNIQYF; CDR3nt: TGCAGTGCTAGAGCCCCCCTCCCAGGGGAGGGTAAAAACATTCAGTACTTC
abundance: few; v_gene: TRBV24-1; d_gene: TRBD1; j_gene: TRBJ1-1; CDR3aa: CATSGWDRGFTEAFF; CDR3nt: TGTGCCACCAGTGGCTGGGACAGGGGGTTTACTGAAGCTTTCTTT
abundance: few; v_gene: TRBV28; d_gene: .; j_gene: TRBJ2-1; CDR3aa: CASSLRFQLYNEQFF; CDR3nt: TGTGCCAGCAGTTTACGCTTTCAGCTATACAATGAGCAGTTCTTC
abundance: many; v_gene: TRBV20-1; d_gene: .; j_gene: TRBJ2-3; CDR3aa: CSARADSTYTDTQYF; CDR3nt: TGCAGTGCTAGAGCGGACTCGACATACACAGATACGCAGTATTTT
abundance: few; v_gene: TRBV28; d_gene: TRBD1; j_gene: TRBJ2-7; CDR3aa: CASSYTPGTAPYEQYF; CDR3nt: TGTGCCAGCAGTTACACCCCGGGGACAGCTCCCTACGAGCAGTACTTC
abundance: .; v_gene: TRBV20-1; d_gene: TRBD1; j_gene: TRBJ1-4; CDR3aa: CSAEEQGGPNEKLFF; CDR3nt: TGCAGTGCAGAAGAGCAGGGGGGACCTAATGAAAAACTGTTTTTT
abundance: few; v_gene: TRBV5-1; d_gene: .; j_gene: TRBJ2-7; CDR3aa: CASSLALGTYEQYF; CDR3nt: TGCGCCAGCAGCTTGGCCCTGGGAACCTACGAGCAGTACTTC
abundance: .; v_gene: TRBV30; d_gene: TRBD1; j_gene: TRBJ1-2; CDR3aa: CAWRALGQGAGYTF; CDR3nt: TGTGCCTGGAGAGCCCTCGGACAGGGCGCCGGCTACACCTTC
abundance: .; v_gene: TRBV7-2; d_gene: .; j_gene: TRBJ2-3; CDR3aa: CASSPRERDTQYF; CDR3nt: TGTGCCAGCAGCCCGAGAGAGAGGGATACGCAGTATTTT
abundance: .; v_gene: TRBV18; d_gene: .; j_gene: TRBJ1-2; CDR3aa: CASSPYRSQGYTF; CDR3nt: TGTGCCAGCTCACCATACAGGAGTCAAGGCTACACCTTC
abundance: many; v_gene: TRBV12-3/TRBV12-4; d_gene: .; j_gene: TRBJ2-2; CDR3aa: CASNNRRNYNTGELFF; CDR3nt: TGTGCCAGCAACAACAGGCGAAATTATAACACCGGGGAGCTGTTTTTT
abundance: few; v_gene: TRBV6-2/TRBV6-3; d_gene: .; j_gene: TRBJ2-4; CDR3aa: CASSYIAVGAAKNIQYF; CDR3nt: TGTGCCAGCAGTTACATCGCGGTTGGGGCAGCCAAAAACATTCAGTACTTC
abundance: once; v_gene: TRBV18; d_gene: TRBD1; j_gene: TRBJ2-7; CDR3aa: CASSTYRGEQYF; CDR3nt: TGTGCCAGCTCAACCTACAGGGGCGAGCAGTACTTC
abundance: .; v_gene: TRBV9; d_gene: .; j_gene: TRBJ2-7; CDR3aa: CASSVAIDPAYEQYF; CDR3nt: TGTGCCAGCAGCGTAGCTATAGACCCAGCCTACGAGCAGTACTTC
abundance: once; v_gene: TRBV20-1; d_gene: .; j_gene: TRBJ1-5; CDR3aa: CSASRDWRNQPQNF; CDR3nt: TGCAGTGCTAGCCGGGACTGGAGGAATCAGCCCCAGAATTTT
abundance: medium-sized; v_gene: TRBV7-6; d_gene: .; j_gene: TRBJ2-2; CDR3aa: CASSFTGAGDTGELFF; CDR3nt: TGTGCCAGCAGCTTTACGGGAGCGGGCGACACCGGGGAGCTGTTTTTT
abundance: many; v_gene: TRBV7-3; d_gene: .; j_gene: TRBJ2-7; CDR3aa: CASSQDGTGEYEQYF; CDR3nt: TGTGCCAGCAGCCAAGACGGGACCGGGGAATACGAGCAGTACTTC
abundance: many; v_gene: TRBV24-1; d_gene: .; j_gene: TRBJ2-1; CDR3aa: CATSDPGTLEQFF; CDR3nt: TGTGCCACCAGTGATCCGGGAACTCTTGAGCAGTTCTTC
abundance: .; v_gene: TRBV9; d_gene: TRBD2; j_gene: TRBJ2-5; CDR3aa: CASSVVGTSGETQYF; CDR3nt: TGTGCCAGCAGCGTAGTTGGGACTAGCGGCGAGACCCAGTACTTC
abundance: few; v_gene: TRBV5-1; d_gene: TRBD1; j_gene: TRBJ2-7; CDR3aa: CASSYEGQASSYEQYF; CDR3nt: TGCGCCAGCAGCTACGAGGGACAGGCAAGCTCCTACGAGCAGTACTTC
abundance: many; v_gene: TRBV6-1; d_gene: .; j_gene: TRBJ2-1; CDR3aa: CASSEAREQFF; CDR3nt: TGTGCCAGCAGTGAGGCACGTGAGCAGTTCTTC
abundance: .; v_gene: TRBV6-1; d_gene: TRBD2; j_gene: TRBJ2-7; CDR3aa: CASSGLAREQYF; CDR3nt: TGTGCCAGCAGCGGACTAGCGAGAGAGCAGTACTTC
abundance: few; v_gene: TRBV6-1; d_gene: .; j_gene: TRBJ2-7; CDR3aa: CASTDLGTAGGEQYF; CDR3nt: TGTGCCAGCACCGACCTAGGGACCGCCGGAGGCGAGCAGTACTTC
abundance: many; v_gene: TRBV18; d_gene: .; j_gene: TRBJ1-2; CDR3aa: CASSPKSDYGYTF; CDR3nt: TGTGCCAGCTCACCAAAGAGCGACTATGGCTACACCTTC
abundance: many; v_gene: TRBV27; d_gene: .; j_gene: TRBJ2-3; CDR3aa: CASSLWAGSSSTDTQYF; CDR3nt: TGTGCCAGCAGTTTATGGGCAGGGTCTTCTAGCACAGATACGCAGTATTTT
abundance: many; v_gene: TRBV24-1; d_gene: .; j_gene: TRBJ2-1; CDR3aa: CATSGWSNEQFF; CDR3nt: TGTGCCACCAGTGGGTGGAGTAATGAGCAGTTCTTC
abundance: medium-sized; v_gene: TRBV9; d_gene: TRBD1; j_gene: TRBJ1-3; CDR3aa: CASSPYRGENTIYF; CDR3nt: TGTGCCAGCAGCCCCTACAGGGGGGAAAACACCATATATTTT